Following are 29 T cell receptor beta chains from one sample sequenced in a study of cytotoxic CD8 clonotypes in ibrutinib-treated CLL. The protocol was immunoSEQ multiplex PCR, while the TCRdb copy is restricted to in-frame clones and leaves out a portion. In the table there are 250,000 to 350,000 clones, approximately 76% of which are singletons. The sequences come from PBMCs, collected at disease progression, from a patient treated with ibrutinib. These receptors were taken from a human donor with chronic lymphocytic leukemia.

The chain joins TRBV5-4 to TRBJ1-4; the D gene is possibly TRBD1 (6 bases). The CDR3 is 15 amino acids. Trimming removed 3 bases from V and 11 bases from J, with 20 bases in between. Looked up from germline, CDR1 is SGHNT and CDR2 is YYREEE (reference sequence). The CDR3 DNA reads TGTGCCAGCAGCTGGGGGCAGAGCCCTGAGGAGAAACTGTTTTTT. Its translation: CASSWGQSPEEKLFF.

The chain has TRBV4-3 and TRBJ1-2, with 11 bases aligning to TRBD1. The trim removed 1 base at V and 8 bases at J, leaving 9 bases unmatched. The CDR3 sequence is 16 residues long. CDR1 and CDR2 from the germline V gene are LGHNA and YSLEER. CDR3 DNA: TGCGCCAGCAGCCAAGGGACAGGGGGCCTGAAATTAGGCTACACCTTC. Translating it yields CASSQGTGGLKLGYTF.

The gene calls are TRBV6-1 and TRBJ2-5; 11 bases map to TRBD2. Germline CDR1 is MNHNS and CDR2 is SASEGT. Germline trimming cut 1 base from V and 5 bases from J; bases unmatched to any gene: 12. CDR3 length: 18 residues. The CDR3 DNA reads TGTGCCAGCAGTGAAGGGGGACTAGCGGTGACCTGGGCGGAGACCCAGTACTTC. Translation gives CASSEGGLAVTWAETQYF.

There are a few counts of this clone. CDR3 nucleotides: TGTGCCAGCAGCCGCGGGGGGAGCTCCTACAATGAGCAGTTCTTC. This translates into CASSRGGSSYNEQFF. V gene TRBV7-3 combines with J gene TRBJ2-1; 8 bases are a match to TRBD2. After removal of 5 bases from V and 0 bases from J, the junction contained 3 bases not matched to a gene. Per the germline V gene, CDR1 is SGHTA and CDR2 is FQGTGA. The CDR3 consists of 15 residues.

This clone was recorded a few times. This chain links TRBV28 with TRBJ2-7; TRBD1 is a possible D gene (6 bases). Trimming cost V 2 bases and J 6 bases, with 11 bases left between them. The CDR3 spans 13 residues. Germline CDR1 is MDHEN and CDR2 is SYDVKM. The CDR3 region has the DNA TGTGCCAGCAGTTTACCAGGGGTCCCCGAGCAGTACTTC. Its protein product is CASSLPGVPEQYF.

The chain recombines TRBV29-1 with TRBJ2-7, with TRBD2 as a possible D gene (5 bases). CDR1 SQVTM and CDR2 ANQGSEA come from the germline V gene. The length of the CDR3 is 12 residues. Between the trimmed V and J ends, which lost 0 bases and 4 bases, there was a span of 7 bases. The CDR3 reads CSVEDAGYEQYF. The CDR3 DNA is TGCAGCGTTGAAGACGCGGGTTACGAGCAGTACTTC.

V usage is TRBV9 and J usage is TRBJ2-5; D gene unclear. The germline V and J ends were trimmed by 0 bases and 1 base, with 7 bases remaining between them. Germline V gives CDR1 SGDLS, CDR2 YYNGEE. The CDR3 consists of 14 residues. CDR3 DNA: TGTGCCAGCAGCGTAGAAGGAACCCAAGAGACCCAGTACTTC. Protein product: CASSVEGTQETQYF.

J is TRBJ2-5 and V is TRBV28, with TRBD2 matching over 7 bases. Germline V CDR1 and CDR2: MDHEN, SYDVKM. The CDR3 has 16 amino acids. J gave up 3 bases and V 4 bases, and 11 bases lay outside the gene matches. CDR3 coding DNA: TGTGCCAGCAGTTGGACTAAAGGGAGCGGGAAAGAGACCCAGTACTTC. Encoded protein: CASSWTKGSGKETQYF.

The chain has TRBV23-1 and TRBJ2-4; D possibly corresponds to TRBD1 (6 bases). TRBV23-1 is an open reading frame whose function is uncertain. The V gene lost 5 bases and the J gene lost 0 bases, with 14 bases spanning the gap. CDR3 length equals 16 residues. CDR3 region: CASSGRRGVAKNIQYF. DNA for the CDR3: TGCGCCAGCAGTGGTCGCAGGGGTGTAGCCAAAAACATTCAGTACTTC.

The chain recombines TRBV15 with TRBJ2-4, with TRBD1 identical over 10 bases. The ends lost 5 bases at V and 8 bases at J; junction bases unmatched: 9. Germline assignment: CDR1 LNHNV and CDR2 YYDKDF (reference sequence). The CDR3 runs to 15 residues. CDR3 coding DNA: TGTGCCACCAGCGACAGGGGGCGTTTTCGGGACATTCAGTACTTC. Protein product: CATSDRGRFRDIQYF.

This clone was counted only a few times. The V gene is TRBV6-1, the J gene TRBJ1-5; D is possibly TRBD1 (6 bases). This CDR3 is built from 14 residues. V was cut by 3 bases and J by 2 bases, with 8 bases left in between. In germline, CDR1 is MNHNS, CDR2 SASEGT. CDR3 region: CASSEAGGNQPQHF. CDR3 coding DNA: TGTGCCAGCAGTGAGGCAGGGGGCAATCAGCCCCAGCATTTT.

This clone has ten or more counts. The J gene is TRBJ2-7, the V gene TRBV10-3; weak D call: TRBD2 (6 bases). CDR3 length: 12 amino acids. V was cut by 6 bases and J by 5 bases, with 11 bases left in between. Germline values: CDR1 ENHRY, CDR2 SYGVKD. The CDR3 bases are TGTGCCATCAGGGGACTTGGCCACGAGCAGTACTTC. Its protein is CAIRGLGHEQYF.

The chain's CDR3 is CASSPRDRPYEQYF. CDR3 sequence (DNA): TGTGCCAGCAGTCCCCGGGACAGGCCATACGAGCAGTACTTC. This chain connects TRBV6-5 to TRBJ2-7; 8 nucleotides align to TRBD1. Germline loops: CDR1 MNHEY, CDR2 SVGAGI. The V gene end was trimmed by 5 bases and the J gene end by 4 bases; junction bases not matched to a gene: 7. The CDR3 has 14 residues.

The chain is built from TRBV4-1 and TRBJ1-3; unclear D gene. The CDR3 totals 15 residues. Germline-derived CDR1 and CDR2 are MGHRA and YSYEKL. The V end lost 0 bases, the J end lost 5 bases, and 11 bases lay between the germline ends. The CDR3 coding sequence is TGCGCCAGCAGCCAAGATCGGGGTAAGAGAAACACCATATATTTT. Its translation: CASSQDRGKRNTIYF.

This rearrangement joins TRBV19 to TRBJ1-2, with a possible D match to TRBD1 (6 bases). Germline loops: CDR1 LNHDA, CDR2 SQIVND (reference sequence). Between the trimmed V and J ends, which lost 2 bases and 7 bases, there was a span of 20 bases. The CDR3 is 16 amino acids. CDR3 DNA sequence: TGTGCCAGTAGTATAATCAGAGGACAGCGATCTGGTGGCTACACCTTC. It translates to CASSIIRGQRSGGYTF.

The chain employs TRBV7-2 and TRBJ2-5; 12 nucleotides agree with TRBD2. V shed 2 bases, J shed 4 bases, and the junction held 5 bases outside the gene matches. CDR1 and CDR2 from the germline V gene are SGHTA and FQGNSA. The CDR3 runs 16 residues. The CDR3 sequence: CASSLLAGGSLETQYF. The CDR3 bases are TGTGCCAGCAGCTTACTAGCGGGGGGGTCGTTAGAGACCCAGTACTTC.

Note on this clone: The same CDR3 can be traced to other DNA sequences in this sample. The V and J genes are TRBV15 and TRBJ2-1; D uncertain. V dropped 5 bases and J dropped 0 bases, with 11 bases sitting between them. Looked up from germline, CDR1 is LNHNV and CDR2 is YYDKDF (reference sequence). CDR3 length equals 15 residues. The DNA for the CDR3 is TGTGCCACCAGCCCAACTTTGAGCTCCTACAATGAGCAGTTCTTC. This gives the protein CATSPTLSSYNEQFF.

The rearrangement uses TRBV7-9 and TRBJ2-1, with 8 bases that match TRBD2. Germline CDR1 reads SEHNR; CDR2 reads FQNEAQ (reference sequence). This CDR3 has 13 residues. V lost 2 bases to trimming and J lost 11 bases; unmatched junction nucleotides: 5. The CDR3 sequence: CASSLRGLVKQFF. The CDR3 nucleotides read TGTGCCAGCAGCTTAAGGGGACTAGTTAAGCAGTTCTTC.

J is TRBJ1-4 and V is TRBV15; D remains ambiguous. This CDR3 region has 14 residues. Germline V gives CDR1 LNHNV, CDR2 YYDKDF (reference sequence). With 5 bases removed from V and 5 bases from J, the gap between germline ends came to 12 bases. The CDR3 loop is CATSPLEGNEKLFF. The CDR3 region has the DNA TGTGCCACCAGCCCCCTGGAAGGGAATGAAAAACTGTTTTTT.

J is TRBJ2-5 and V is TRBV10-3, with 9 bases lining up with TRBD1. This CDR3 spans 13 amino acids. Germline lookup yields CDR1 ENHRY and CDR2 SYGVKD. The CDR3 DNA sequence: TGTGCTTCCAGGACAGGGGATTGGGAGACCCAGTACTTC. Amino acid sequence: CASRTGDWETQYF.

This clone was seen a handful of times. The gene calls are TRBV20-1 and TRBJ2-3; D remains ambiguous. Germline-derived CDR1 and CDR2 are DFQATT and SNEGSKA (reference sequence). The CDR3 contains 11 residues. Trimming removed 3 bases at V and 4 bases at J, with 5 bases between. Here the CDR3 reads CSARNPDTQYF. The CDR3, as DNA: TGCAGTGCTAGGAACCCAGATACGCAGTATTTT.

V gene TRBV15 combines with J gene TRBJ1-6; possibly TRBD1 for D (6 bases). The CDR3 has 15 residues. Germline V gene lookup returns CDR1 LNHNV and CDR2 YYDKDF (reference sequence). Trimming cost V 0 bases and J 10 bases, with 13 bases left between them. The CDR3 spells CATSRDRGRGSPLHF. For the CDR3, the DNA is TGTGCCACCAGCAGAGATAGGGGCAGGGGCTCACCCCTCCACTTT.

The V gene is TRBV29-1, the J gene TRBJ2-7; D is tentatively TRBD1 or TRBD2 (6 bases each). This CDR3 comprises 13 residues. The V gene's germline CDR1 is SQVTM and CDR2 ANQGSEA. Trimming took off 1 base at V and 4 bases at J, with 11 bases between the two ends. CDR3 sequence: CSVEGQGRYEQYF. CDR3 in DNA: TGCAGCGTTGAAGGGCAGGGGAGGTACGAGCAGTACTTC.

This sequence joins TRBV18 and TRBJ2-7; D not certain. The CDR3 consists of 13 residues. Germline V gene sequence: CDR1 KGHSH, CDR2 LQKENI. V was trimmed by 3 bases and J by 5 bases, leaving 11 bases between them. The CDR3 region is CASSPSVRDEQYF. For the CDR3, the DNA is TGTGCCAGCTCACCGTCGGTTCGGGACGAGCAGTACTTC.

This clone has more than one count but fewer than ten. The CDR3 DNA sequence: TGTGCCAGCAGCTTGGAAGAGGCAGATACGCAGTATTTT. It encodes CASSLEEADTQYF. V usage is TRBV5-6 and J usage is TRBJ2-3; D uncertain. CDR1 SGHDT and CDR2 YYEEEE come from the germline V gene. V was pared by 0 bases and J by 4 bases, with 6 bases between. The CDR3 totals 13 residues.

This chain links TRBV6-6 with TRBJ2-3, with no clear D. The CDR3 length is 16 residues. V was pared by 1 base and J by 0 bases, with 11 bases between. CDR1 is MNHNY, CDR2 SVGAGI, per germline (reference sequence). The CDR3 is CASSYLSGESTDTQYF. The CDR3 DNA is TGTGCCAGCAGTTACTTGTCCGGCGAAAGCACAGATACGCAGTATTTT.

This clone was seen a few times. The V gene is TRBV27, the J gene TRBJ2-7; no clear D. Trimming removed 6 bases at V and 0 bases at J, with 6 bases between. The germline CDR1 and CDR2 sequences are MNHEY and SMNVEV (reference sequence). The CDR3 sequence is 12 residues long. CDR3 in DNA: TGTGCCAGCAGGGCAAACTCCTACGAGCAGTACTTC. Amino acids: CASRANSYEQYF.

The gene calls are TRBV4-2 and TRBJ2-5; TRBD1 might be the D (7 bases). Between the trimmed V and J ends, which lost 0 bases and 5 bases, there was a span of 19 bases. CDR1 LGHNA and CDR2 YNFKEQ come from the germline V gene. The CDR3 sequence is 17 residues long. The CDR3 region is CASSQDKGAREVETQYF. The CDR3 DNA is TGTGCCAGCAGCCAAGATAAGGGGGCCAGGGAGGTGGAGACCCAGTACTTC.

This chain joins TRBV7-9 and TRBJ2-1, with 9 bases lining up with TRBD2. Germline-derived CDR1 and CDR2 are SEHNR and FQNEAQ (reference sequence). The CDR3 covers 14 residues. Losses at the gene ends were 5 bases for V and 8 bases for J; bases not matched to a gene: 7. CDR3 loop: CASSPLAGAYEQFF. The CDR3 nucleotides read TGTGCCAGCAGCCCCTTAGCGGGAGCCTATGAGCAGTTCTTC.